What follows are 16 T cell receptor beta chains derived from one specimen sequenced in a study of T cell changes during pregnancy in multiple sclerosis. TCRdb's table, derived via immunoSEQ multiplex PCR, lists solely in-frame clones and lacks some. This table holds tens of thousands of clones, about 91% found once. Sequenced here: CD4+ T cells from peripheral blood mononuclear cells, sampled before pregnancy. The receptors were gathered from a female donor with multiple sclerosis, enrolled in a pregnancy study.

The CDR3 region has the DNA TGTGCCAGCAGCTTAGGGGCTTTAGAAAAACTGTTTTTT. It yields the protein CASSLGALEKLFF. The V gene is TRBV7-8, the J gene TRBJ1-4; D unclear. Germline V gene sequence: CDR1 SGHVS, CDR2 FQNEAQ. V dropped 1 base and J dropped 8 bases, with 8 bases sitting between them. This CDR3 spans 13 amino acids. Full variable domain (outside the CDR3, taken from reference TRBV7-8 and TRBJ1-4): GAGVSQSPRYKVAKRGQDVALRCDPISGHVSLFWYQQALGQGPEFLTYFQNEAQLDKSGLPSDRFFAERPEGSVSTLKIQRTQQEDSAVYLCASSLGALEKLFFGSGTQLSVL.

In its sample, this clone was seen once. The chain combines TRBV28 with TRBJ2-1, with 11 bases that match TRBD2. Trimming removed 5 bases from V and 0 bases from J; junction bases left unmatched: 3. Germline V gives CDR1 MDHEN, CDR2 SYDVKM. This CDR3 is 16 amino acids long. CDR3 DNA: TGTGCCAGCAGTCTTAGCGGGAGGGCCTCCTACAATGAGCAGTTCTTC. Its protein product is CASSLSGRASYNEQFF.

J is TRBJ2-7 and V is TRBV6-5; TRBD2 matches 14 bases. V gave up 9 bases and J gave up 2 bases; unmatched junction bases: 3. From germline, CDR1 is MNHEY and CDR2 SVGAGI. The CDR3 is 14 amino acids. The CDR3 coding sequence is TGTGCCAGTGGGACTAGCGGGAGTACCTACGAGCAGTACTTC. It yields the protein CASGTSGSTYEQYF.

The table lists this clone with a few counts. CDR3 sequence reads: CASRGLAQETQYF. The CDR3 DNA sequence: TGTGCCAGCAGGGGACTAGCCCAAGAGACCCAGTACTTC. The chain joins TRBV28 to TRBJ2-5; TRBD2 matches at 9 bases. This CDR3 is 13 amino acids long. Germline V gene data show CDR1 as MDHEN and CDR2 as SYDVKM. Germline trimming cut 6 bases from V and 1 base from J; bases unmatched to any gene: 0.

The rearrangement uses TRBV7-3 and TRBJ2-3; possibly TRBD1 for D (5 bases). V was clipped by 1 base and J by 0 bases, with 17 bases between them. CDR3 length: 18 residues. Germline V CDR1 and CDR2: SGHTA, FQGTGA. The CDR3 spells CASSLSPVGVLSTDTQYF. CDR3 nucleotides: TGTGCCAGCAGCTTAAGCCCAGTAGGGGTCCTAAGCACAGATACGCAGTATTTT.

This sequence joins TRBV11-2 and TRBJ1-4, with TRBD1 as a possible D gene (5 bases). The CDR3 is 15 amino acids. The V end was cut by 1 base, the J end by 2 bases, with 8 bases between. CDR1 SGHAT and CDR2 FQNNGV come from the germline V gene. The chain's CDR3 is CASSLAGTTNEKLFF. CDR3 nucleotide sequence: TGTGCCAGCAGCTTAGCGGGGACTACTAATGAAAAACTGTTTTTT.

V usage is TRBV18 and J usage is TRBJ2-7; 8 nucleotides match TRBD1. V trimming: 4 bases; J trimming: 5 bases; junction bases outside the gene matches: 4. The CDR3 sequence is 13 residues long. Germline V gene lookup returns CDR1 KGHSH and CDR2 LQKENI. The CDR3 is CASSLRGQDEQYF. DNA for the CDR3: TGTGCCAGCTCACTCAGGGGGCAGGACGAGCAGTACTTC.

The gene calls are TRBV21-1 and TRBJ2-3; the D call of TRBD1 is as the table states it, not checked on the DNA. TRBV21-1 corresponds to a pseudogene. CDR3 length: 13 amino acids. The DNA of the CDR3 is TGTGCCAGCCCTCCCCAGGACACAGATACGCAGTATTTT. This codes for CASPPQDTDTQYF.

V is TRBV10-3 and J is TRBJ2-5; 9 bases match TRBD2. The J call may be wrong; the DNA end is better matched by TRBJ2-7. From germline, CDR1 is ENHRY and CDR2 SYGVKD. The CDR3 loop spans 15 amino acids. CDR3 region: CAISEGAGGPSEQYF. The CDR3 region has the DNA TGTGCCATCAGTGAGGGGGCGGGAGGGCCGAGCGAGCAGTACTTC.

This clone has only a few counts. The chain uses TRBV27 and TRBJ2-1, with TRBD2 matching over 12 bases. Germline assignment: CDR1 MNHEY and CDR2 SMNVEV (reference sequence). The J segment lost 2 bases and the V segment lost 7 bases, leaving 3 bases of the junction unmatched. This CDR3 has 15 amino acids. CDR3 region: CASMLAGGPYNEQFF. CDR3 sequence (DNA): TGTGCCAGCATGCTAGCGGGAGGGCCCTACAATGAGCAGTTCTTC.

CDR3 DNA sequence: TGCGCCAGCAGCAGGGCCGGGACTAGCGGCTGGGAGCAGTACTTC. It encodes CASSRAGTSGWEQYF. The chain uses TRBV5-1 and TRBJ2-7, with 11 bases lining up with TRBD2. From germline, CDR1 is SGHRS and CDR2 YFSETQ. V lost 4 bases to trimming and J lost 7 bases; unmatched junction nucleotides: 10. This CDR3 contains 15 residues. Using reference TRBV5-1 and TRBJ2-7 for the parts outside the CDR3, the full variable domain is KAGVTQTPRYLIKTRGQQVTLSCSPISGHRSVSWYQQTPGQGLQFLFEYFSETQRNKGNFPGRFSGRQFSNSRSEMNVSTLELGDSALYLCASSRAGTSGWEQYFGPGTRLTVT.

This sequence joins TRBV6-6 and TRBJ2-5; 10 positions agree with TRBD1. The J segment lost 5 bases and the V segment lost 3 bases, leaving 3 bases of the junction unmatched. CDR1 is MNHNY, CDR2 SVGAGI, per germline (reference sequence). The CDR3 sequence is 14 residues long. The CDR3 DNA sequence: TGTGCCAGCAGTTATCGACAGGGGGCTGAGACCCAGTACTTC. It is translated as CASSYRQGAETQYF.

This sequence joins TRBV5-4 and TRBJ1-2, with D possibly being TRBD1 (6 bases). Germline loops: CDR1 SGHNT, CDR2 YYREEE (reference sequence). Trimming shortened V by 4 bases and J by 6 bases, and 13 bases separated the two germline ends. The CDR3 sequence is 13 residues long. CDR3 sequence (DNA): TGTGCCAGCAGCCCAGGGGATCGTGATGGCTACACCTTC. Its translation is CASSPGDRDGYTF.

This sequence joins TRBV2 and TRBJ2-7; D may be TRBD1 (6 bases). With 6 bases removed from V and 2 bases from J, the gap between germline ends came to 11 bases. Germline V lookup: CDR1 SNHLY, CDR2 FYNNEI. The CDR3 runs 13 residues. The DNA for the CDR3 is TGTGCCAGCAGAGGACAGTCCACCTACGAGCAGTACTTC. Encoded protein: CASRGQSTYEQYF.

V gene TRBV25-1 combines with J gene TRBJ1-5, with D tentatively TRBD1 (5 bases). V lost 1 base and J lost 2, with 9 bases in between. CDR1 is MGHDK and CDR2 is SYGVNS in the germline V gene. The CDR3 totals 15 residues. The CDR3 bases are TGTGCCAGCAGTGAATTTGGGGCGGGCAATCAGCCCCAGCATTTT. Its translation: CASSEFGAGNQPQHF.

V gene TRBV6-5 combines with J gene TRBJ1-1; 8 bases fit TRBD1. Germline V CDR1 and CDR2: MNHEY, SVGAGI. The CDR3 sequence is 13 residues long. Losses at the gene ends were 6 bases for V and 9 bases for J; bases not matched to a gene: 9. The CDR3 sequence is CASSRTGKDKAFF. Here the CDR3 DNA reads TGTGCCAGCAGCCGGACAGGGAAGGATAAAGCTTTCTTT.